The entry below gives a single TCR beta chain sequence along with its context. This sample stems from a study of blood T cell repertoires in COVID-19. Study background: From T cells, B-cell-depleted T cells, or PBMCs came the material, which was cDNA or gDNA.

Assay used: immunoSEQ multiplex PCR; TCRdb lists only in-frame clones, some missing. This table holds a few hundred thousand clones, around 86% found once. The germline V gene encodes CDR1 MNHEY and CDR2 SVGEGT. The CDR3 consists of 15 residues. The ends lost 6 bases at V and 3 bases at J; junction bases unmatched: 10. The clonotype comes from a woman aged 25-40 years with active or convalescent COVID-19. Material for sequencing was peripheral blood. This rearrangement joins TRBV6-2 or TRBV6-3 to TRBJ2-7, with 8 bases fitting TRBD2. CDR3 protein: CASSRLGGAHYEQYF. The CDR3 bases are TGTGCCAGCAGCCGTCTCGGGGGGGCTCACTACGAGCAGTACTTC.